This passage covers 6 T cell receptor beta chains from one sample sequenced in a study of blood T cell repertoires in COVID-19 (TCRdb year 2020). Receptors were amplified or captured by the immunoSEQ multiplex PCR assay. In its TCRdb copy, this immuneACCESS table keeps in-frame sequences only and misses some clones. Where compared with another copy, unresolved V genes explain less than half of these, and the others have no known cause. For this sample there are approximately 66,000 clones; over 70% appear just once. The top ten constitute over 20% of the sample. Sequencing was performed on peripheral blood. The receptor set was obtained from a man between 60 and 75 years old with acute or convalescent COVID-19.

The genes are TRBV13 and TRBJ2-2; 9 nucleotides line up with TRBD1. The CDR3 covers 17 residues. Germline V lookup: CDR1 PRHDT, CDR2 FYEKMQ (reference sequence). V dropped 5 bases and J dropped 3; count of bases not matched to a gene: 10. For the CDR3, the DNA is TGTGCCAGCAGCCGCAACCCGGGACAGGGTCACACCGGGGAGCTGTTTTTT. This codes for CASSRNPGQGHTGELFF. The full variable domain, rest sourced from reference TRBV13 and TRBJ2-2, is AAGVIQSPRHLIKEKRETATLKCYPIPRHDTVYWYQQGPGQDPQFLISFYEKMQSDKGSIPDRFSAQQFSDYHSELNMSSLELGDSALYFCASSRNPGQGHTGELFFGEGSRLTVL.

The V gene is TRBV5-1, the J gene TRBJ1-2, with TRBD1 as a possible D gene (6 bases). The CDR3 runs to 15 residues. Trimming stripped 0 bases from V and 3 bases from J, with 12 bases between. CDR1 is SGHRS, CDR2 YFSETQ, per germline. The CDR3 spells CASSLANPGDYGYTF. The CDR3, as DNA: TGCGCCAGCAGCTTGGCCAATCCAGGGGACTATGGCTACACCTTC.

This chain uses TRBV24-1 with TRBJ1-1; weak D call: TRBD1 (6 bases). The CDR3 is 13 residues long. The germline V gene has CDR1 KGHDR and CDR2 SFDVKD. V lost 11 bases and J lost 0, with 12 bases in between. CDR3 sequence (DNA): TGTGCCAGTCGACGGGACATGAACACTGAAGCTTTCTTT. Its translation is CASRRDMNTEAFF.

The sample holds one count of this clone. V usage is TRBV18 and J usage is TRBJ2-1, with 8 bases fitting TRBD1. Germline CDR1 is KGHSH and CDR2 is LQKENI. This CDR3 has 17 amino acids. With 4 bases clipped from V and 9 bases from J, the junction kept 17 bases outside the gene matches. CDR3 DNA: TGTGCCAGCTCACTAACCACCGCGGGACAGGAGGACAGTGAGCAGTTCTTC. This translates into CASSLTTAGQEDSEQFF.

Written as DNA, the CDR3 is TGTGCCAGCAGGGAAACACGACAGGGCGAGCAGTACGTC. It yields the protein CASRETRQGEQYV. The rearrangement joins TRBV2 to TRBJ2-7; 7 nucleotides match TRBD1. The CDR3 is 13 amino acids. CDR1 and CDR2 from the germline V gene are SNHLY and FYNNEI. The J segment lost 6 bases and the V segment lost 6 bases, leaving 8 bases of the junction unmatched.

The genes are TRBV5-1 and TRBJ2-3, with 10 nucleotides matching TRBD2. This CDR3 is built from 17 residues. Germline lookup yields CDR1 SGHRS and CDR2 YFSETQ. The J segment lost 4 bases and the V segment lost 0 bases, leaving 8 bases of the junction unmatched. The CDR3 is CASSLEGLAGESDTQYF. DNA of the CDR3: TGCGCCAGCAGCTTGGAAGGCCTAGCGGGAGAGTCAGATACGCAGTATTTT. The full variable domain, its missing parts supplied by reference TRBV5-1 and TRBJ2-3, is KAGVTQTPRYLIKTRGQQVTLSCSPISGHRSVSWYQQTPGQGLQFLFEYFSETQRNKGNFPGRFSGRQFSNSRSEMNVSTLELGDSALYLCASSLEGLAGESDTQYFGPGTRLTVL.